Below are 30 T cell receptor beta chains sequenced from a single sample in a study of shared clonotypes between healthy human individuals. TCRdb's table, derived via immunoSEQ multiplex PCR, lists solely in-frame clones and lacks some. In the table there are almost 750,000 clones, 55% to 75% of which are singletons. The sample consisted of memory CD4+ T cells sorted from blood. Specified subset: CD45RA-negative fraction. All receptors come from a woman in her 30s in good health.

The chain couples TRBV29-1 to TRBJ2-1; D is possibly TRBD2 (5 bases). Germline CDR1 and CDR2: SQVTM and ANQGSEA. This CDR3 is built from 12 residues. V lost 6 bases to trimming and J lost 2 bases, with 8 bases between them. The CDR3 spells CSVGETYNEQFF. The CDR3 bases are TGCAGCGTCGGGGAGACCTACAATGAGCAGTTCTTC.

This chain links TRBV29-1 with TRBJ1-2; TRBD1 matches 9 bases. CDR3 length equals 12 residues. In germline, CDR1 is SQVTM, CDR2 ANQGSEA. Germline trimming cut 5 bases from V and 8 bases from J; bases unmatched to any gene: 6. The CDR3 is CSVSRTGDGYTF. CDR3 sequence (DNA): TGCAGCGTTAGCCGGACAGGGGACGGCTACACCTTC.

This sequence joins TRBV30 and TRBJ1-5; no clear D gene. The V and J ends lost 0 bases and 6 bases respectively, with 6 bases between them. Germline values: CDR1 GTSNPN, CDR2 SVGIG (reference sequence). The CDR3 is 12 amino acids. The CDR3 DNA is TGTGCCTGGAGTGTAACGGGTCAGCCCCAGCATTTT. It codes for CAWSVTGQPQHF.

The gene calls are TRBV7-9 and TRBJ2-7, with TRBD1 identical over 9 bases. Germline trimming cut 5 bases from V and 5 bases from J; bases unmatched to any gene: 1. This CDR3 is 12 amino acids long. Germline V gene sequence: CDR1 SEHNR, CDR2 FQNEAQ (reference sequence). The CDR3 nucleotides are TGTGCCAGCAGCGGACAGGGGCACGAGCAGTACTTC. It codes for CASSGQGHEQYF.

This clone was seen a few times. The chain couples TRBV7-2 to TRBJ1-4; tentative D call: TRBD1 (5 bases). The length of the CDR3 is 15 residues. Germline V gene lookup returns CDR1 SGHTA and CDR2 FQGNSA. V was clipped by 1 base and J by 7 bases, with 13 bases between them. This CDR3 is CASSLEPRGFEKLFF. The CDR3 DNA follows: TGTGCCAGCAGCTTAGAACCCCGGGGGTTTGAAAAACTGTTTTTT.

The chain combines TRBV7-9 with TRBJ2-1, with D possibly being TRBD1 (6 bases). This CDR3 comprises 15 residues. CDR1 and CDR2 from the germline V gene are SEHNR and FQNEAQ (reference sequence). V lost 1 base, J lost 7 bases, and 14 bases lay in between. CDR3 bases: TGTGCCAGCAGCTTAGTTCAACTACAGGGAAATGAGCAGTTCTTC. Its translation is CASSLVQLQGNEQFF.

The chain employs TRBV28 and TRBJ2-1; 7 bases agree with TRBD2. Per germline, CDR1 MDHEN and CDR2 SYDVKM. This CDR3 comprises 18 residues. The J segment lost 4 bases and the V segment lost 5 bases, leaving 17 bases of the junction unmatched. CDR3 sequence: CASSPPSGRERVYNEQFF. The CDR3 DNA is TGTGCCAGCAGTCCCCCCTCTGGGCGGGAGAGGGTTTACAATGAGCAGTTCTTC.

This clone was counted a single time. The CDR3 bases are TGCGCCAGCAGAGGGGCGGGGATAGGGGTTAAAGAGACCCAGTACTTC. Translating it yields CASRGAGIGVKETQYF. V and J are TRBV5-1 and TRBJ2-5; D might be TRBD2 (6 bases). This CDR3 comprises 16 residues. Trimming pared 5 bases from V and 3 bases from J, leaving 20 bases between. Germline CDR1 and CDR2: SGHRS and YFSETQ.

The DNA of the CDR3 is TGTGTCAGAAGCCGACTGAGGGGGCTGCGCAATCAGCCCCAGCATTTT. Its protein product is CVRSRLRGLRNQPQHF. This chain uses TRBV7-5 with TRBJ1-5; the table names TRBD1, a call not compared with the DNA. TRBV7-5 is reported as a pseudogene. This CDR3 is 16 amino acids long.

This clone was counted a few times. The J gene is TRBJ2-1, the V gene TRBV5-4; 7 positions agree with TRBD2. Germline lookup yields CDR1 SGHNT and CDR2 YYREEE (reference sequence). The CDR3 covers 16 residues. Losses at the gene ends were 2 bases for V and 3 bases for J; bases not matched to a gene: 8. The CDR3 spells CASSFYGASGYNEQFF. The CDR3 coding sequence is TGTGCCAGCAGCTTCTATGGGGCTAGCGGCTACAATGAGCAGTTCTTC.

There are a few counts of this clone. V and J are TRBV19 and TRBJ1-5; a possible D gene is TRBD1 (6 bases). This CDR3 is 16 amino acids long. V was trimmed by 3 bases and J by 7 bases, leaving 19 bases between them. Germline V gene data show CDR1 as LNHDA and CDR2 as SQIVND (reference sequence). The CDR3 sequence: CASSITGGGVGQPQHF. DNA of the CDR3: TGTGCCAGTAGTATCACCGGGGGCGGCGTAGGGCAGCCCCAGCATTTT.

This clone has only one observation. The chain joins TRBV7-8 to TRBJ2-7; D is uncertain. The germline gives CDR1 SGHVS, CDR2 FQNEAQ. Trimming shortened V by 0 bases and J by 5 bases, and 11 bases separated the two germline ends. CDR3 length: 14 amino acids. The chain's CDR3 is CASSLAGIWNEQYF. DNA for the CDR3: TGTGCCAGCAGCTTAGCGGGGATTTGGAACGAGCAGTACTTC.

The CDR3 DNA follows: TGTGCCAGTAGTTCGAGAAGTACTGGGGCCAACGTCCTGACTTTC. Translating it yields CASSSRSTGANVLTF. The chain combines TRBV19 with TRBJ2-6, with D hard to call. The germline V gene encodes CDR1 LNHDA and CDR2 SQIVND (reference sequence). This CDR3 comprises 15 residues. With 5 bases removed from V and 2 bases from J, the gap between germline ends came to 10 bases.

V usage is TRBV28 and J usage is TRBJ2-7; possibly TRBD1 for D (8 bases). Looked up from germline, CDR1 is MDHEN and CDR2 is SYDVKM. Trimming left V 6 bases short and J 4 bases short, with 19 bases between. This CDR3 has 15 amino acids. CDR3 loop: CASRGTGGGRYEQYF. The CDR3 nucleotides are TGTGCCAGCAGGGGCACAGGGGGGGGAAGATACGAGCAGTACTTC.

V is TRBV27 and J is TRBJ1-2; D is ambiguous. The CDR3 spans 13 residues. Trimming cost V 2 bases and J 8 bases, with 12 bases left between them. Per germline, CDR1 MNHEY and CDR2 SMNVEV (reference sequence). As DNA, the CDR3 is TGTGCCAGCAGTTTAAAGGTTGACACCGGCTACACCTTC. Translating gives CASSLKVDTGYTF.

The V call is TRBV7-8, the J call TRBJ2-7; D call uncertain. This CDR3 is built from 12 residues. Germline V gene lookup returns CDR1 SGHVS and CDR2 FQNEAQ. Trimming left V 6 bases short and J 1 base short, with 7 bases between. CDR3 residues: CASRARSYEQYF. The CDR3, as DNA: TGTGCCAGCAGGGCTAGGTCCTACGAGCAGTACTTC.

V gene TRBV28 combines with J gene TRBJ2-1, with 14 bases aligning to TRBD2. The V segment lost 6 bases and the J segment 4 bases; nucleotides outside the gene matches: 5. The CDR3 runs to 16 residues. Germline assignment: CDR1 MDHEN and CDR2 SYDVKM. For the CDR3, the DNA is TGTGCCAGCAGGCCGGGACTAGCGGGAGTTTACAATGAGCAGTTCTTC. This gives the protein CASRPGLAGVYNEQFF.

In this sample, this clone turned up a few times. V usage is TRBV28 and J usage is TRBJ2-6, with 7 positions matching TRBD1. CDR3 length equals 16 residues. V was clipped by 6 bases and J by 3 bases; unmatched bases: 8. CDR1 and CDR2 from the germline V gene are MDHEN and SYDVKM. CDR3 sequence (DNA): TGTGCCAGCAGCCGGGAAGGGACAGATGGGGCCAACGTCCTGACTTTC. Translating gives CASSREGTDGANVLTF.

This clone came up many times. The CDR3 sequence is CASSPSWSQETQYF. The DNA for the CDR3 is TGTGCCAGCTCACCCTCGTGGAGCCAAGAGACCCAGTACTTC. The genes are TRBV18 and TRBJ2-5; D uncertain. The CDR3 covers 14 residues. Trimming shortened V by 3 bases and J by 1 base, and 9 bases separated the two germline ends. Germline lookup yields CDR1 KGHSH and CDR2 LQKENI.

This rearrangement joins TRBV2 to TRBJ1-1, with TRBD1 matching 11 bases. Per germline, CDR1 SNHLY and CDR2 FYNNEI. Unmatched junction bases numbered 5, after V lost 6 bases and J lost 8 bases. The CDR3 contains 13 residues. CDR3 DNA: TGTGCCAGCAGCGGACAGGGGGCGGCCGAAGCTTTCTTT. It translates to CASSGQGAAEAFF.

This clone was seen a single time. The rearrangement joins TRBV28 to TRBJ1-2; 7 nucleotides match TRBD1. V lost 3 bases and J lost 8; bases outside the gene matches: 6. This CDR3 comprises 13 residues. Per germline, CDR1 MDHEN and CDR2 SYDVKM. CDR3 in amino acids: CASSFVQGTGYTF. The CDR3 DNA sequence: TGTGCCAGCAGTTTTGTACAGGGGACCGGCTACACCTTC.

V gene TRBV19 combines with J gene TRBJ1-1; possible D gene TRBD1, 5 bases. CDR3 length equals 15 residues. V lost 6 bases, J lost 1 base, and 15 bases lay in between. In germline, CDR1 is LNHDA, CDR2 SQIVND (reference sequence). CDR3 sequence reads: CASSPPTGRNTEAFF. The DNA for the CDR3 is TGTGCCAGTAGCCCACCCACAGGACGGAACACTGAAGCTTTCTTT.

The chain recombines TRBV11-2 with TRBJ2-7; 8 bases are shared with TRBD1. From germline, CDR1 is SGHAT and CDR2 FQNNGV. The CDR3 covers 15 residues. The junction had 8 bases not matched to a gene; V was cut back by 1 base and J by 6 bases. The CDR3, as DNA: TGTGCCAGCAGCTTAGGGGACAGGTCCAGACCCGAGCAGTACTTC. This translates into CASSLGDRSRPEQYF.

The V gene is TRBV4-1, the J gene TRBJ2-4, with D perhaps given as TRBD1 or TRBD2 (5 bases each). Deletions cut 0 bases from V and 15 bases from J, with 15 bases between. This CDR3 has 13 amino acids. The V gene's germline CDR1 is MGHRA and CDR2 YSYEKL. The DNA of the CDR3 is TGCGCCAGCAGCCAAGAGTCCCACGGGGCCTGGTACTTC. This translates into CASSQESHGAWYF.

The chain uses TRBV10-3 and TRBJ1-1; tentatively, D is TRBD1 (5 bases). The CDR3 covers 18 residues. In germline, CDR1 is ENHRY, CDR2 SYGVKD. V gave up 0 bases and J gave up 1 base, with 18 bases separating them. This CDR3 is CAISESNLGGGTNTEAFF. DNA of the CDR3: TGTGCCATCAGTGAGTCCAACCTTGGGGGAGGGACGAACACTGAAGCTTTCTTT.

The chain combines TRBV19 with TRBJ2-7; 10 bases match TRBD2. CDR3 length: 15 amino acids. With V trimmed by 5 bases and J by 6 bases, 10 bases remained unmatched. The germline V gene has CDR1 LNHDA and CDR2 SQIVND (reference sequence). As DNA, the CDR3 is TGTGCCAGTAGTGGTCTAGCGGGAGTTGGGGGCGAGCAGTACTTC. Amino acids: CASSGLAGVGGEQYF.

The V gene is TRBV27, the J gene TRBJ1-2; D may be TRBD1 (5 bases). This CDR3 is built from 13 residues. Germline V gene lookup returns CDR1 MNHEY and CDR2 SMNVEV (reference sequence). Trimming took off 5 bases at V and 7 bases at J, with 14 bases between the two ends. In DNA form, the CDR3 reads TGTGCCAGCAGTCCTAGGGAGGGGACTGGCTACACCTTC. Its translation: CASSPREGTGYTF.

The chain employs TRBV10-1 and TRBJ2-2; the D gene is possibly TRBD1 (5 bases). The ends were cut back, 6 bases at V and 9 bases at J, with 17 bases in the middle. The V gene's germline CDR1 is WNHNN and CDR2 SYGVQD (reference sequence). This CDR3 spans 14 amino acids. The CDR3 sequence is CASRGREVIRELFF. As DNA, the CDR3 is TGCGCCAGCAGGGGGCGCGAGGTGATCAGGGAGCTGTTTTTT.

J is TRBJ1-4 and V is TRBV28; D call uncertain. V was pared by 2 bases and J by 8 bases, with 9 bases between. Germline V gene sequence: CDR1 MDHEN, CDR2 SYDVKM. This CDR3 contains 13 residues. CDR3 sequence reads: CASSLVSTEKLFF. The CDR3 nucleotides are TGTGCCAGCAGTTTAGTCTCAACCGAAAAACTGTTTTTT.

V and J are TRBV28 and TRBJ2-1; D is unresolved. The CDR3 runs 14 residues. Germline assignment: CDR1 MDHEN and CDR2 SYDVKM. Deletions cut 7 bases from V and 0 bases from J, with 10 bases between. The CDR3 region is CASKKGGSYNEQFF. Written as DNA, the CDR3 is TGTGCCAGCAAAAAGGGCGGCTCCTACAATGAGCAGTTCTTC.